This T cell receptor beta chain was identified during a study of shared clonotypes between healthy human individuals. The study's findings and limits: Naive subsets generally had larger estimated richness than memory subsets. Sorted-subset samples were not fully sequenced, rarefaction indicated. The study found lower generation probabilities in non-shared clonotypes than in those shared by all four donors.

Genomic DNA from each subset was divided evenly over several immunoSEQ plates. Profiling relied on immunoSEQ multiplex PCR, and the TCRdb table lists in-frame clones only, not all of them. Of more than 900,000 clones in the sample, 75% to 85% were seen once. Germline V lookup: CDR1 MNHNS, CDR2 SASEGT. V shed 3 bases, J shed 4 bases, and the junction held 11 bases outside the gene matches. The CDR3 covers 16 residues. This clone occurred many times. What it recognizes is unknown. Other DNA variants within this sample encode the same CDR3. The receptor comes from a man between 18 and 29 years old in good health. Some clones in this sample may be carry-over from other donors' samples. Sequencing was carried out using memory CD4+ T cells from PBMCs. As to subset: CD45RA-negative fraction. The chain combines TRBV6-1 with TRBJ2-5; 7 bases match TRBD1. CDR3 residues: CASSDFLQGLGETQYF. CDR3 coding DNA: TGTGCCAGCAGTGACTTCCTACAGGGGCTCGGAGAGACCCAGTACTTC.